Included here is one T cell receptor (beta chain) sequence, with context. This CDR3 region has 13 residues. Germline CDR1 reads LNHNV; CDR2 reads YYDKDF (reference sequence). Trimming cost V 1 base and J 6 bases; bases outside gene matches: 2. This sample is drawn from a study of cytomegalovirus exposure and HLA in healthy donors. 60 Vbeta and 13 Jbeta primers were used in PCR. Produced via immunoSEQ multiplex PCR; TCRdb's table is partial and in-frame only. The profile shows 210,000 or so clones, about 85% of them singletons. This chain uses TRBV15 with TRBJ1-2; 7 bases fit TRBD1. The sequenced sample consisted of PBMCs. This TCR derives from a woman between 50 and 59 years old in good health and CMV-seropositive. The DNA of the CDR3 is TGTGCCACCAGCAGAGGCCAGGGGGATGGCTACACCTTC. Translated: CATSRGQGDGYTF.